Below are 3 T cell receptor beta chains sequenced from a single sample in a study of T cells after yellow fever vaccination. Via MiXCR, TCRdb re-called the 5' RACE reads, giving one row per CDR3 protein. The sample has hundreds of thousands of distinct CDR3 sequences; just over 20% are singletons. The sample was PBMCs, taken around 3 weeks after the first yellow fever vaccination. These receptors all stem from a man between 18 and 29 years old who received the YFV17D yellow fever vaccine.

The rearrangement joins TRBV28 to TRBJ2-1, with TRBD1 matching 9 bases. V lost 6 bases and J lost 8; bases outside the gene matches: 14. The germline CDR1 and CDR2 sequences are MDHEN and SYDVKM. The CDR3 totals 16 residues. CDR3 coding DNA: TGTGCCAGCAGCTCCCTCCACAGGGGGCGTTTCTATGAGCAGTTCTTC. Translating it yields CASSSLHRGRFYEQFF.

This clonotype was recorded many times. One end of the junction is discordant with germline, which a read error may explain. The V call is TRBV5-1, the J call TRBJ1-1; D unclear. Germline CDR1 is SGHRS and CDR2 is YFSETQ. This CDR3 has 13 amino acids. The CDR3 DNA sequence: TGTGCCAGCAGCTCCGGGATGAACACTGAAGCTTTCTTT. This sequence encodes CASSSGMNTEAFF.

This rearrangement joins TRBV5-5 to TRBJ2-7, with TRBD2 as a possible D gene (6 bases). V was shortened by 0 bases and J by 2 bases, with 6 bases between the two germline ends. The germline V gene encodes CDR1 SGHKS and CDR2 YYEKEE (reference sequence). This CDR3 spans 13 amino acids. The chain's CDR3 is CASSLGEAYEQYV. The DNA for the CDR3 is TGTGCCAGCAGCTTGGGGGAGGCCTACGAGCAGTACGTC.